This passage covers 29 T cell receptor beta chains from one sample sequenced in a study of cytomegalovirus exposure and HLA in healthy donors (TCRdb year 2017). Library method: the immunoSEQ multiplex PCR assay. What TCRdb holds here is the immuneACCESS table cut down to in-frame rearrangements. Part of the clones is not present; checked against another copy, under half of the missing clones reflect an unresolved V gene, and the others are unexplained. For this sample the table gives 150,000 or so clones, of which around 90% were detected only once. The biggest ten clones account for around 3.4% of the sample. The sample taken for sequencing was PBMCs. The receptors come from a woman under 30 in good health and CMV-seropositive.

This chain uses TRBV9 with TRBJ2-1, with a weak D call TRBD2 (6 bases). CDR1 and CDR2 (germline): SGDLS, YYNGEE. V was trimmed by 1 base and J by 5 bases, leaving 10 bases between them. The CDR3 is made up of 14 amino acids. Written as DNA, the CDR3 is TGTGCCAGCAGCGTAAAGGCGGGAAACAATGAGCAGTTCTTC. This translates into CASSVKAGNNEQFF.

The chain employs TRBV11-3 and TRBJ2-7, with TRBD2 matching over 7 bases. CDR3 length: 15 residues. Trimming removed 0 bases from V and 4 bases from J; junction bases left unmatched: 6. From germline, CDR1 is SGHNT and CDR2 YENEEA. The CDR3 region has the DNA TGTGCCAGCAGCTTAGATAATAGCGGGTTATACGAGCAGTACTTC. Amino acid sequence: CASSLDNSGLYEQYF.

The rearrangement joins TRBV5-1 to TRBJ2-7; D perhaps matches TRBD1 (5 bases). The CDR3 is made up of 15 amino acids. Germline V gene sequence: CDR1 SGHRS, CDR2 YFSETQ. Between the trimmed V and J ends, which lost 0 bases and 2 bases, there was a span of 12 bases. CDR3 sequence (DNA): TGCGCCAGCAGCTTGGCAGGGATTGGTCCCTACGAGCAGTACTTC. Residues: CASSLAGIGPYEQYF.

The chain joins TRBV6-1 to TRBJ2-7; D is unresolved. The V gene's germline CDR1 is MNHNS and CDR2 SASEGT. The CDR3 covers 13 residues. V lost 7 bases and J lost 3, with 13 bases in between. Written as DNA, the CDR3 is TGTGCCAGCATGTTTCAGAATTACTACGAGCAGTACTTC. This encodes CASMFQNYYEQYF.

The J gene is TRBJ2-3, the V gene TRBV18; 11 bases fit TRBD2. CDR1 KGHSH and CDR2 LQKENI come from the germline V gene. This CDR3 comprises 18 residues. V was pared by 4 bases and J by 3 bases, with 12 bases of the junction left unmatched. The CDR3 coding sequence is TGTGCCAGCTCACTGTACATGAGGGCTAGCGGGAGGACAGATACGCAGTATTTT. Its translation is CASSLYMRASGRTDTQYF. The full variable domain, with the rest looked up from reference TRBV18 and TRBJ2-3, is NAGVMQNPRHLVRRRGQEARLRCSPMKGHSHVYWYRQLPEEGLKFMVYLQKENIIDESGMPKERFSAEFPKEGPSILRIQQVVRGDSAAYFCASSLYMRASGRTDTQYFGPGTRLTVL.

Details on this clone: This sample also contains other DNA sequences that code for the same CDR3. V and J are TRBV15 and TRBJ2-7; 13 bases align to TRBD2. The CDR3 spans 15 residues. From germline, CDR1 is LNHNV and CDR2 YYDKDF (reference sequence). V was clipped by 1 base and J by 5 bases; unmatched bases: 2. The CDR3 sequence: CATSRVGLAGDEQYF. CDR3 DNA sequence: TGTGCCACCAGCAGAGTAGGACTAGCGGGAGACGAGCAGTACTTC. Drawing the rest from reference TRBV15 and TRBJ2-7, the complete variable domain is DAMVIQNPRYQVTQFGKPVTLSCSQTLNHNVMYWYQQKSSQAPKLLFHYYDKDFNNEADTPDNFQSRRPNTSFCFLDIRSPGLGDTAMYLCATSRVGLAGDEQYFGPGTRLTVT.

The chain combines TRBV28 with TRBJ1-3; D gene ambiguous. The germline V and J ends were trimmed by 6 bases and 0 bases, with 3 bases remaining between them. The germline gives CDR1 MDHEN, CDR2 SYDVKM. This CDR3 has 12 residues. DNA of the CDR3: TGTGCCAGCAGCTTCTCTGGAAACACCATATATTTT. Amino acid sequence: CASSFSGNTIYF.

This chain uses TRBV29-1 with TRBJ2-1; 8 bases align to TRBD2. The CDR3 loop spans 13 amino acids. Germline trimming cut 5 bases from V and 7 bases from J; bases unmatched to any gene: 7. Germline V gives CDR1 SQVTM, CDR2 ANQGSEA. DNA of the CDR3: TGCAGCGTTAAGGCTAGCGGGTTTAATGAGCAGTTCTTC. Residues: CSVKASGFNEQFF.

The chain couples TRBV13 to TRBJ2-7; TRBD1 matches at 7 bases. Trimming took 0 bases from V and 3 from J; bases not matched to a gene: 5. This CDR3 contains 15 residues. The germline gives CDR1 PRHDT, CDR2 FYEKMQ (reference sequence). CDR3 coding DNA: TGTGCCAGCAGCTTAGGCCGGGACAGTGTCTACGAGCAGTACTTC. It translates to CASSLGRDSVYEQYF.

In this sample, this clone turned up once. The chain links TRBV27 to TRBJ1-2; D remains ambiguous. Trimming left V 7 bases short and J 2 bases short, with 17 bases between. The germline CDR1 and CDR2 sequences are MNHEY and SMNVEV (reference sequence). This CDR3 has 15 residues. CDR3 sequence (DNA): TGTGCCAGCACCGAAGGCCCCGGAGGGAACTATGGCTACACCTTC. It translates to CASTEGPGGNYGYTF.

The V gene is TRBV7-3, the J gene TRBJ2-7, with D perhaps matching TRBD2 (6 bases). The CDR3 runs to 13 residues. Germline lookup yields CDR1 SGHTA and CDR2 FQGTGA. V was clipped by 4 bases and J by 2 bases, with 9 bases between them. The CDR3: CASSSRLAYEQYF. Here the CDR3 DNA reads TGTGCCAGCAGCTCCCGACTAGCCTACGAGCAGTACTTC. The full variable domain, in which reference TRBV7-3 and TRBJ2-7 provide the parts outside the CDR3, is GAGVSQTPSNKVTEKGKYVELRCDPISGHTALYWYRQSLGQGPEFLIYFQGTGAADDSGLPNDRFFAVRPEGSVSTLKIQRTERGDSAVYLCASSSRLAYEQYFGPGTRLTVT.

The chain has TRBV15 and TRBJ1-5; 8 bases align to TRBD1. Trimming at V came to 2 bases and at J to 5 bases, leaving 5 bases not matched to a gene. The CDR3 is 15 residues long. Germline V lookup: CDR1 LNHNV, CDR2 YYDKDF (reference sequence). CDR3 amino acids: CATSRYTGGDQPQHF. The DNA for the CDR3 is TGTGCCACCAGCAGATACACAGGGGGGGATCAGCCCCAGCATTTT.

The rearrangement links TRBV7-9 to TRBJ2-1; D is unresolved. There are 11 residues in the CDR3. Deletions cut 9 bases from V and 7 bases from J, with 10 bases between. Germline values: CDR1 SEHNR, CDR2 FQNEAQ (reference sequence). The DNA of the CDR3 is TGTGCCAGTCTTAACGGGAATGAGCAGTTCTTC. This encodes CASLNGNEQFF.

The chain carries TRBV6-1 and TRBJ1-2, with D uncertain. Germline lookup yields CDR1 MNHNS and CDR2 SASEGT. The ends were cut back, 5 bases at V and 8 bases at J, with 15 bases in the middle. This CDR3 has 13 amino acids. The CDR3 nucleotides are TGTGCCAGCAGTCCAGACCCCGTCGGGGGCTACACCTTC. It is translated as CASSPDPVGGYTF.

The chain is built from TRBV11-3 and TRBJ2-1; the D gene is possibly TRBD1 (5 bases). Per the germline V gene, CDR1 is SGHNT and CDR2 is YENEEA. The CDR3 consists of 17 residues. The V end was cut by 1 base, the J end by 7 bases, with 20 bases between. CDR3 nucleotides: TGTGCCAGCAGCTTAGTGTATCAAGGGGCCCTGGGTAATGAGCAGTTCTTC. It translates to CASSLVYQGALGNEQFF.

This chain joins TRBV5-1 and TRBJ2-3, with D possibly TRBD2 on 5 matching bases. The germline CDR1 and CDR2 sequences are SGHRS and YFSETQ. The CDR3 totals 16 residues. Trimming shortened V by 0 bases and J by 4 bases, and 15 bases separated the two germline ends. Here the CDR3 reads CASSLGASPTPDTQYF. The CDR3 DNA reads as TGCGCCAGCAGCTTGGGGGCTAGCCCCACGCCAGATACGCAGTATTTT. The full variable domain, in which reference TRBV5-1 and TRBJ2-3 provide the parts outside the CDR3, is KAGVTQTPRYLIKTRGQQVTLSCSPISGHRSVSWYQQTPGQGLQFLFEYFSETQRNKGNFPGRFSGRQFSNSRSEMNVSTLELGDSALYLCASSLGASPTPDTQYFGPGTRLTVL.

This sequence joins TRBV30 and TRBJ1-2; TRBD1 matches at 7 bases. CDR3 length: 15 residues. With 2 bases clipped from V and 8 bases from J, the junction kept 14 bases outside the gene matches. Germline CDR1 GTSNPN, CDR2 SVGIG (reference sequence). CDR3 bases: TGTGCCTGGAGTCTTCGCCGGGACAGTAAAGGGGGCTACACCTTC. Its translation is CAWSLRRDSKGGYTF. The whole variable domain, filled in from reference TRBV30 and TRBJ1-2, reads SQTIHQWPATLVQPVGSPLSLECTVEGTSNPNLYWYRQAAGRGLQLLFYSVGIGQISSEVPQNLSASRPQDRQFILSSKKLLLSDSGFYLCAWSLRRDSKGGYTFGSGTRLTVV.

The rearrangement links TRBV28 to TRBJ1-3; no reliable D call. The CDR3 loop spans 13 amino acids. Trimming removed 7 bases from V and 0 bases from J, with 7 bases in between. Germline V gene sequence: CDR1 MDHEN, CDR2 SYDVKM. The CDR3 DNA sequence: TGTGCCAGCAATCAAATCTCTGGAAACACCATATATTTT. Its translation is CASNQISGNTIYF.

The CDR3 here is CASSQGMGTDTQYF. For the CDR3, the DNA is TGTGCCAGCTCACAGGGGATGGGGACAGATACGCAGTATTTT. V gene TRBV18 combines with J gene TRBJ2-3; possible D gene TRBD1, 5 bases. Per the germline V gene, CDR1 is KGHSH and CDR2 is LQKENI. V dropped 4 bases and J dropped 3 bases, with 11 bases sitting between them. The CDR3 contains 14 residues.

The rearrangement joins TRBV5-5 to TRBJ2-7, with D perhaps TRBD2 (6 bases). The V end was cut by 4 bases, the J end by 0 bases, with 20 bases between. Germline values: CDR1 SGHKS, CDR2 YYEKEE (reference sequence). The CDR3 is made up of 17 amino acids. Here the CDR3 reads CASSPAPIAEASYEQYF. The CDR3, as DNA: TGTGCCAGCAGCCCCGCCCCTATAGCGGAGGCCTCCTACGAGCAGTACTTC.

The CDR3 protein is CAWSSLGTGGETQYF. Written as DNA, the CDR3 is TGTGCCTGGAGTTCACTCGGGACAGGAGGAGAGACCCAGTACTTC. This chain links TRBV30 with TRBJ2-5; 8 bases are shared with TRBD1. This CDR3 is built from 15 residues. The junction had 9 bases not matched to a gene; V was cut back by 2 bases and J by 4 bases. Germline assignment: CDR1 GTSNPN and CDR2 SVGIG (reference sequence). The whole variable domain, remainder taken from reference TRBV30 and TRBJ2-5, is SQTIHQWPATLVQPVGSPLSLECTVEGTSNPNLYWYRQAAGRGLQLLFYSVGIGQISSEVPQNLSASRPQDRQFILSSKKLLLSDSGFYLCAWSSLGTGGETQYFGPGTRLLVL.

This chain joins TRBV10-1 and TRBJ1-1, with D possibly matching TRBD1 (6 bases). The ends were cut back, 5 bases at V and 6 bases at J, with 7 bases in the middle. Germline CDR1 and CDR2: WNHNN and SYGVQD (reference sequence). The CDR3 covers 11 residues. The CDR3 here is CASSRGSEAFF. The CDR3 bases are TGCGCCAGCAGTAGGGGGTCTGAAGCTTTCTTT.

V and J are TRBV7-2 and TRBJ2-5, with 11 bases lining up with TRBD1. Germline V gene lookup returns CDR1 SGHTA and CDR2 FQGNSA. The CDR3 covers 15 residues. The V and J ends lost 1 base and 4 bases, in that order; junction bases with no gene match: 2. The CDR3 DNA follows: TGTGCCAGCAGCTTAGGGACAGGGGGCCGAGAGACCCAGTACTTC. Its protein product is CASSLGTGGRETQYF. Full variable domain (remainder filled in from reference TRBV7-2 and TRBJ2-5): GAGVSQSPSNKVTEKGKDVELRCDPISGHTALYWYRQSLGQGLEFLIYFQGNSAPDKSGLPSDRFSAERTGGSVSTLTIQRTQQEDSAVYLCASSLGTGGRETQYFGPGTRLLVL.

V is TRBV7-2 and J is TRBJ2-7, with 9 bases lining up with TRBD2. CDR3 length equals 17 residues. Trimming took 1 base from V and 5 from J; bases not matched to a gene: 12. Germline values: CDR1 SGHTA, CDR2 FQGNSA. The CDR3 coding sequence is TGTGCCAGCAGCTTAGAGACTAGCGGTCAAGGCCCCCACGAGCAGTACTTC. It is translated as CASSLETSGQGPHEQYF.

This chain joins TRBV6-1 and TRBJ2-7; TRBD1 might be the D (6 bases). V was trimmed by 7 bases and J by 7 bases, leaving 17 bases between them. CDR1 and CDR2 from the germline V gene are MNHNS and SASEGT. CDR3 length: 13 amino acids. CDR3 loop: CASTSTGDFEQYF. In nucleotides, the CDR3 is TGTGCCAGCACCTCGACAGGTGATTTTGAGCAGTACTTC.

The rearrangement uses TRBV25-1 and TRBJ2-3, with 9 bases matching TRBD1. Germline V CDR1 and CDR2: MGHDK, SYGVNS. The CDR3 contains 15 residues. The J segment lost 2 bases and the V segment lost 2 bases, leaving 2 bases of the junction unmatched. DNA of the CDR3: TGTGCCAGCAGTGAAAGGGACAGGGCCACAGATACGCAGTATTTT. Protein: CASSERDRATDTQYF.

The chain is built from TRBV6-1 and TRBJ2-1; weak D call: TRBD2 (7 bases). The CDR3 is made up of 15 amino acids. V was pared by 2 bases and J by 10 bases, with 18 bases between. The germline gives CDR1 MNHNS, CDR2 SASEGT. The CDR3 loop reads CASSEKGGGRREQFF. DNA for the CDR3: TGTGCCAGCAGTGAAAAAGGGGGAGGGCGTCGGGAGCAGTTCTTC.

This sequence joins TRBV10-1 and TRBJ1-3, with TRBD1 as a possible D gene (5 bases). From germline, CDR1 is WNHNN and CDR2 SYGVQD (reference sequence). Trimming shortened V by 7 bases and J by 5 bases, and 9 bases separated the two germline ends. The CDR3 covers 12 residues. The chain's CDR3 is CASIKGRNTIYF. In nucleotides, the CDR3 is TGCGCCAGCATAAAGGGGAGAAACACCATATATTTT.

This rearrangement joins TRBV2 to TRBJ2-7; 9 bases line up with TRBD1. V was clipped by 5 bases and J by 5 bases; unmatched bases: 16. This CDR3 region has 17 residues. Germline CDR1 reads SNHLY; CDR2 reads FYNNEI. CDR3: CASSPHLQTGGMDEQYF. CDR3 bases: TGTGCCAGCAGTCCTCACCTTCAGACAGGGGGAATGGACGAGCAGTACTTC.